A single T cell receptor beta chain is shown here with its context. Its target antigen remains unknown. Base qualities are not recorded, but no much larger clone differs from it by a single base. This record belongs to a study of T cell changes during pregnancy in multiple sclerosis (dated by TCRdb to the late 2010s). For context, the study as a whole: The study examined how the T cell repertoire changed over the course of pregnancy in women with multiple sclerosis.

The CDR3 goes from the cysteine to the phenylalanine over 16 residues. Here the CDR3 DNA is all that survives: 48 bases in frame from base 1. Taken from the germline V gene (reference sequence), the CDR1 and CDR2 loops are MNHNY and SVGAGI. V trim: 6 bases; J trim: 5 bases; unmatched bases: 16. Library generation was performed with the immunoSEQ multiplex PCR assay. The immuneACCESS repertoire file appears here via TCRdb, limited to in-frame rearrangements. These files lack a portion of the clones; in checked studies, under half of the deficit traces to unresolved V genes, and the cause of the others is not known. This sample has some 40,000 clones in its table, and roughly nine tenths of those were observed once. The ten largest clones represent 0.55% to 0.6% of the sample.

This receptor chain uses TRBV6-6 and TRBJ2-7; 7 central bases correspond to TRBD2. The material sequenced was CD4+ T cells from peripheral blood mononuclear cells, taken in the first trimester of pregnancy. The TCR comes from a female donor with multiple sclerosis, enrolled in a pregnancy study. CDR3 reads: CASRSPPTSSGNEQYF. The DNA is as follows: TGTGCCAGCAGGTCCCCCCCGACTAGCTCAGGCAACGAGCAGTACTTC.